This entry is about one T cell receptor (beta chain). Its specific antigen is unknown. At one boundary the junction diverges from the germline segment, which might be a read error. Libraries of naive CD8 T cells were generated from around 20,000 to 1,000,000 sorted cells, with 10%, 30% or 50% of the purified RNA used. On a BD FACSAria II, naive CD8 T cells were FACS-sorted as CD8+CD4-CCR7+CD45RA+ and collected into RLT Plus buffer. To test detection sensitivity, Jurkat RNA equal to fewer than 13 TCR copies was added to samples of about 20,000-1,100,000 naive CD8 T cells. CD8 T cells were enriched using RosetteSep CD8+ T Cell Enrichment Cocktail and Ficoll-Paque, and the enriched cells then underwent ACK red cell lysis. This specimen comes from a study of molecular identifiers for immune sequencing clone quantification (dated by TCRdb to the late 2010s). For context, the study as a whole: In a replicate experiment, RNA from roughly 21,000 or 96,000 naive CD8 T cells was split into five aliquots, four of which were sequenced. The study was a methods study using CD8 T cells to benchmark molecular-identifier clustering-based TCR repertoire sequencing (MIDCIRS) and TCR RNA copy counting. On the study overall, not on this receptor specifically: Naive libraries contained spiked-in Jurkat TCR RNA (10 copies' worth), which is not part of the donor repertoire. The sizes of highly expanded clones could end up underestimated when identical TCR molecules share a barcode. Even against a background of roughly 1 million naive CD8 T cells, spiked-in Jurkat TCR RNA amounting to a single cell's worth was reported to be detectable. Approximately 3 recovered TCR RNA copies per cell were obtained by modeling, versus approximately 9 by digital PCR, implying a capture efficiency of roughly 32%. When barcode sub-clustering was left out, chimeric consensus sequences inflated TCR diversity, with chimeras reaching as high as 47%. In CMV-specific effector cells, clones with more than 20 RNA copies contained over 97% of molecules, whereas in naive cells such clones contained under 1% of molecules.

The method was PCR. The sequencer listed for this sample is NextSeq 500. Preparation of bulk TCR libraries followed a previously described approach, with the TCR primers listed in Table S5. Total RNA was purified with the Qiagen AllPrep DNA/RNA kit. Before analysis, reads from multiple sequencing runs of the same library were pooled. The original pipeline was this. Reads were retained only if an exact TCR constant sequence was present, and the retained reads were trimmed to 150 nt and grouped according to their 12-nt molecular barcodes. Reads within each barcode group were sub-clustered using a 15% Levenshtein threshold, and quality-weighted consensus sequences were constructed for each RNA molecule. Non-functional sequences were excluded, and lower-count sequences lying one edit away from another sequence were also excluded. Barcode sub-clusters with fewer than 20% of the maximum read count were removed, based on fitting two negative binomial distributions. TCRdb ran its own pipeline on the public reads, namely fastp trimming at Q25 and MiXCR clone calling, and kept in-frame beta chains. Each entry merges the rows of one CDR3 protein and shows their most common DNA and genes. The V and J calls come from TCRdb's annotation, not from the publication. For this sample there are some 590,000 distinct CDR3 sequences; 25% appear just once. The ten largest clonotypes hold 0.78% of the sample.

From the germline V gene, CDR1 is SGHTA and CDR2 is FQGNSA. The CDR3 numbers 15 residues from cysteine through phenylalanine. Only CDR3 DNA is held: 45 bases, read in frame from base 1. Sequenced material: naive CD8+ T cells from blood, with Jurkat cell RNA spiked in. Taken with the paper, the label for cell subset or site translates to: FACS-sorted CD8+CD4-CCR7+CD45RA+ naive T cells. This receptor was obtained from a human donor in good health. Some libraries in this study had Jurkat cell RNA spiked in. The chain couples TRBV7-2 to TRBJ2-7; 7 nucleotides in the junction match TRBD2. The CDR3 protein is CASSYHSGTNYEQHF. The bases read TGTGCCAGCAGCTACCACTCGGGGACTAACTACGAGCAGCACTTC.